In its sample, the clone carrying this TCR beta chain was seen a few times. No antigen is known for it. A much larger clonotype is one base distant, so this may be a read error. TCRdb redid the calling of the 5' RACE reads with MiXCR, one entry per CDR3 protein. The sample consists of 250,000 to 400,000 distinct CDR3 sequences, under 14% of them appearing once. The CDR3 totals 12 residues. The V gene lost 5 bases and the J gene lost 0 bases, with 5 bases spanning the gap. Germline lookup yields CDR1 SGHAT and CDR2 FQNNGV. This entry belongs to a study of CD8 T cells in ankylosing spondylitis. Study results and limitations: The authors reported significant enrichment of disease-linked clones in matched ankylosing spondylitis synovial fluid.

The source of this sequence is a female donor with ankylosing spondylitis or in good health (not recorded which). The material sequenced was blood, either unsorted or a sorted T cell fraction (not recorded which). The chain is built from TRBV11-2 and TRBJ2-7, with no clear D. Here the CDR3 reads CASSALSYEQYF. In nucleotides, the CDR3 is TGTGCCAGCAGCGCCCTCTCCTACGAGCAGTACTTC.